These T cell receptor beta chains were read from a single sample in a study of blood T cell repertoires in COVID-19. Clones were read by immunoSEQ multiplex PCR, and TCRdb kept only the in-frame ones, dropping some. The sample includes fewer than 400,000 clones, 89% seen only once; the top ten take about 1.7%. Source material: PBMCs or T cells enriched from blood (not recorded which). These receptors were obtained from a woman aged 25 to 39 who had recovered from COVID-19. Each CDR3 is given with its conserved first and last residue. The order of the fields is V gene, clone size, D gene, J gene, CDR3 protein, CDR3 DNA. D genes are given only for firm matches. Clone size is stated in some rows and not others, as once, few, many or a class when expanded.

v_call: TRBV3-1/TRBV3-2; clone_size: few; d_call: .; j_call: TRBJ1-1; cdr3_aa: CASSPGKRDTEAFF; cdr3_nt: TGTGCCAGCAGCCCAGGGAAACGGGACACTGAAGCTTTCTTT
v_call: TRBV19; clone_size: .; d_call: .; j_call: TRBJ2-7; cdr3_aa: CASSILQSLHPTKQYF; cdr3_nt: TGTGCCAGTAGTATCTTGCAGTCACTACACCCTACGAAGCAGTACTTC
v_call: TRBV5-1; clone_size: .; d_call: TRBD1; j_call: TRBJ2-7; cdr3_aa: CASSQTPGQYYEQYF; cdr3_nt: TGCGCCAGCAGTCAAACGCCGGGACAGTACTACGAGCAGTACTTC
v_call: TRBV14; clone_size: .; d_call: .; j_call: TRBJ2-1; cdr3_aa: CASSRRDLGVRFF; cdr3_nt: TGTGCCAGCAGCCGAAGGGACTTAGGCGTTCGGTTCTTC
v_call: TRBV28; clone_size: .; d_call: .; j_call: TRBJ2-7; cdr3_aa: CASSDQGLRVKPGEQYF; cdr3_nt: TGTGCCAGCAGTGATCAGGGGTTGAGGGTGAAACCGGGGGAGCAGTACTTC
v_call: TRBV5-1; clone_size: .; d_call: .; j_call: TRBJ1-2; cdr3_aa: CASSPFGELSSYTF; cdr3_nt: TGCGCCAGCAGCCCCTTCGGGGAACTGAGTAGCTACACCTTC
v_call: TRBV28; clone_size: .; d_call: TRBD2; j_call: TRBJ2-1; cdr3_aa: CASSLFVSVGTSGRVRRRYEQFF; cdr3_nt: TGTGCCAGCAGTTTATTTGTATCGGTAGGGACTAGCGGGAGGGTCCGACGTCGGTATGAGCAGTTCTTC
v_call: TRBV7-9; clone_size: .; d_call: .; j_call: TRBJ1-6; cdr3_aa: CASSSRQSNSPLHF; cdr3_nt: TGTGCCAGCAGCTCTAGACAGTCAAATTCACCCCTCCACTTT
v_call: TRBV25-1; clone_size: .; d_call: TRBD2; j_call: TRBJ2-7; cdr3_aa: CASSLPGGGEQYF; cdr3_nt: TGTGCCAGCAGTCTCCCGGGGGGGGGCGAGCAGTACTTC
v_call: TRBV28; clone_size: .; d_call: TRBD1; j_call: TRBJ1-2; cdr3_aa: CASSTGQGAGHGYTF; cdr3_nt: TGTGCCAGCAGCACAGGACAGGGGGCAGGTCATGGCTACACCTTC
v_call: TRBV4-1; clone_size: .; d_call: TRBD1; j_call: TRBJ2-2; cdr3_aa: CASSQTQGAGELFF; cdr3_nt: TGCGCCAGCAGCCAAACACAGGGGGCCGGGGAGCTGTTTTTT
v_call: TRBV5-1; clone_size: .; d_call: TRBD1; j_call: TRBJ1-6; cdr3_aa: CASSSTPGTDYNSPLHF; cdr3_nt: TGCGCCAGCAGCTCAACTCCCGGGACAGACTATAATTCACCCCTCCACTTT
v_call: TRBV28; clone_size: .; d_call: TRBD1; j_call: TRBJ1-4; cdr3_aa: CASSPSPGTGGSTNEKLFF; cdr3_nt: TGTGCCAGCAGTCCCTCCCCCGGGACAGGGGGCTCAACTAATGAAAAACTGTTTTTT
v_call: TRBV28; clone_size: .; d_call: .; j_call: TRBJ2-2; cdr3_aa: CASTDGQNTGELFF; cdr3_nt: TGTGCCAGCACCGACGGACAGAACACCGGGGAGCTGTTTTTT
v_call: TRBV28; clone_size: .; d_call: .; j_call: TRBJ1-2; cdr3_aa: CASSLDNRGYTF; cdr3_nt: TGTGCCAGCAGTTTAGACAATCGGGGCTACACCTTC
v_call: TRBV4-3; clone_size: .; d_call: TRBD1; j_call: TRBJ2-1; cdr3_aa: CASSQGVRTGYEQFF; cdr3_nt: TGCGCCAGCAGCCAAGGTGTAAGGACAGGGTATGAGCAGTTCTTC
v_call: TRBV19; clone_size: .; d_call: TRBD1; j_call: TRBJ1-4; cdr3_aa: CASSTTGGYEKLFF; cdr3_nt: TGTGCCAGTAGTACCACAGGGGGCTATGAAAAACTGTTTTTT
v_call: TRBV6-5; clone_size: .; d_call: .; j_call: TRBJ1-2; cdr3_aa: CASSRTENYGYTF; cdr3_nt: TGTGCCAGCAGTCGGACAGAGAACTATGGCTACACCTTC
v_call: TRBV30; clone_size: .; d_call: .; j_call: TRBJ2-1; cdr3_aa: CVVGTTYNEQFF; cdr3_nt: TGTGTGGTTGGGACAACCTACAATGAGCAGTTCTTC
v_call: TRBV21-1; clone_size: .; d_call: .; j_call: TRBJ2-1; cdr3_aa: CASSSELSGQGYNEQFF; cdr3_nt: TGTGCCAGCAGCTCAGAACTCTCGGGACAGGGGTACAATGAGCAGTTCTTC
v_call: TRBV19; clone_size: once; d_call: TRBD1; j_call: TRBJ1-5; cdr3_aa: CASSPALGQGAGQPQHF; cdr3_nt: TGTGCCAGTAGTCCCGCCCTCGGACAGGGGGCAGGTCAGCCCCAGCATTTT
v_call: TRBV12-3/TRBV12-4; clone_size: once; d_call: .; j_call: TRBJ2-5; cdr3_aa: CASSLGSQETQYF; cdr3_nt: TGTGCCAGCAGTTTGGGCAGCCAAGAGACCCAGTACTTC
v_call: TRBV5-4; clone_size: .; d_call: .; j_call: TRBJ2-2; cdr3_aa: CASSLNTLELFF; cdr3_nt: TGTGCCAGCAGCTTGAACACCCTGGAGCTGTTTTTT